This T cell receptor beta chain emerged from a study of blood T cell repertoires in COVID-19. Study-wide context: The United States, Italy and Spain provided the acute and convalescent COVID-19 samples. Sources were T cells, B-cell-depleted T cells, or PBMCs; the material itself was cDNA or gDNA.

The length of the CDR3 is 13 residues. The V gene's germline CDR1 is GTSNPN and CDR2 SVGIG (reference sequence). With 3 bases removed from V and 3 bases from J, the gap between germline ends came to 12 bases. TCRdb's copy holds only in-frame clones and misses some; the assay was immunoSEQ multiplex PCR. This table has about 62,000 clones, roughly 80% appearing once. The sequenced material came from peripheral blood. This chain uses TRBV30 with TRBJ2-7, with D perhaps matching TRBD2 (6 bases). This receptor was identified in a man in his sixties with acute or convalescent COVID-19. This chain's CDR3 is CAWSGGTLYEQYF. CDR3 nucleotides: TGTGCCTGGAGCGGAGGGACGCTCTACGAGCAGTACTTC.